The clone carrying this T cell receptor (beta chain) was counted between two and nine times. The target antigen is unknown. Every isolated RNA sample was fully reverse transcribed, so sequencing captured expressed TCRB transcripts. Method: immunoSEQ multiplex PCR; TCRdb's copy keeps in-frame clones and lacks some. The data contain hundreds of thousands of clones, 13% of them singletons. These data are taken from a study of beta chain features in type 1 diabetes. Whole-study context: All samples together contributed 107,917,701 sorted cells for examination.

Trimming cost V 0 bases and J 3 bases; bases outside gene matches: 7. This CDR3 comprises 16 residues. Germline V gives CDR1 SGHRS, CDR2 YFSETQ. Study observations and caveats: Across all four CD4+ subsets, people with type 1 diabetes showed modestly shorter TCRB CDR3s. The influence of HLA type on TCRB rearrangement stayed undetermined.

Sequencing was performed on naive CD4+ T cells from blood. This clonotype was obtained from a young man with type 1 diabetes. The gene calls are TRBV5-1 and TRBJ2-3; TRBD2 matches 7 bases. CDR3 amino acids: CASSLGFTGGTDTQYF. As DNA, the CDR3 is TGCGCCAGCAGCTTGGGTTTCACGGGGGGTACAGATACGCAGTATTTT.